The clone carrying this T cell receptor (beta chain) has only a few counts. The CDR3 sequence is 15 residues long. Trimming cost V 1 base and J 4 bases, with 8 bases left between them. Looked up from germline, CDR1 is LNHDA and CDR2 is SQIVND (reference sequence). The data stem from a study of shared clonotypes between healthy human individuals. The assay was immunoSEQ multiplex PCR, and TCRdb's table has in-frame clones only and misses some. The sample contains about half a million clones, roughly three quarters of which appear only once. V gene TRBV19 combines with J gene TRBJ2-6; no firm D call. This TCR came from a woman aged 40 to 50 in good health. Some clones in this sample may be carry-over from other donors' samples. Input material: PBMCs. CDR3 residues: CASSIGAQGANVLTF. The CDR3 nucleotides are TGTGCCAGTAGTATAGGAGCTCAGGGGGCCAACGTCCTGACTTTC.